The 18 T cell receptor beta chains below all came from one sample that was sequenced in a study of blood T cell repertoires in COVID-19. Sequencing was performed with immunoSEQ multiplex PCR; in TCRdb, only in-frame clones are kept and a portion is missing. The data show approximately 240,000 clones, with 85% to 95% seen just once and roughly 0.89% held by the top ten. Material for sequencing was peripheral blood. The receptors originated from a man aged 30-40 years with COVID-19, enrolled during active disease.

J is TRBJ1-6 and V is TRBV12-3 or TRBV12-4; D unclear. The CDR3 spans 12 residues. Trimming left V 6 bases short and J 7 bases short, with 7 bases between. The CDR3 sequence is CASRRYNSPLHF. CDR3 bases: TGTGCCAGCAGGCGATACAATTCACCCCTCCACTTT.

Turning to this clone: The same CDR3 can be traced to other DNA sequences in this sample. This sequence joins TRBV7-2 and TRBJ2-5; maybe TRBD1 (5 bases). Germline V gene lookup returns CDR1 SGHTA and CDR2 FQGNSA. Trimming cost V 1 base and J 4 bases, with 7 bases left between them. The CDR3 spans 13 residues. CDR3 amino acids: CASSLGRVETQYF. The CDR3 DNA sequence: TGTGCCAGCAGCTTAGGCAGGGTAGAGACCCAGTACTTC.

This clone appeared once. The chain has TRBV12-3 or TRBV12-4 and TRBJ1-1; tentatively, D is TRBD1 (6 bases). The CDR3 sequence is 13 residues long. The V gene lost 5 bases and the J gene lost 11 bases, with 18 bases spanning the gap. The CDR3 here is CASSLDRTLSAFF. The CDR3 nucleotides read TGTGCCAGCAGTCTAGACAGGACCCTTTCGGCTTTCTTT.

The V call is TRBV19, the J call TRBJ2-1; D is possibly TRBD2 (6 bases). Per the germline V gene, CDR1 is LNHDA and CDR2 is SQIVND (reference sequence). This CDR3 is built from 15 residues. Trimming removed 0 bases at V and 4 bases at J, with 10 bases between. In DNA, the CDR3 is TGTGCCAGTAGTATAGATTCGGGGACTTACAATGAGCAGTTCTTC. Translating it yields CASSIDSGTYNEQFF.

The CDR3 protein is CASSPVYPYEQYF. In DNA form, the CDR3 reads TGTGCCAGCAGCCCGGTTTACCCCTACGAGCAGTACTTC. V usage is TRBV7-9 and J usage is TRBJ2-7; D is unclear. V was clipped by 5 bases and J by 2 bases, with 10 bases between them. Per the germline V gene, CDR1 is SEHNR and CDR2 is FQNEAQ (reference sequence). This CDR3 contains 13 residues.

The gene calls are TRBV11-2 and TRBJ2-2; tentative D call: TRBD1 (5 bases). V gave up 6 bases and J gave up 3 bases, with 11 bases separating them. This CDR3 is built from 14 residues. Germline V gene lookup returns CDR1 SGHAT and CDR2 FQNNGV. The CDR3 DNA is TGTGCCAGCAGAAGACAGAGTCACACCGGGGAGCTGTTTTTT. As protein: CASRRQSHTGELFF.

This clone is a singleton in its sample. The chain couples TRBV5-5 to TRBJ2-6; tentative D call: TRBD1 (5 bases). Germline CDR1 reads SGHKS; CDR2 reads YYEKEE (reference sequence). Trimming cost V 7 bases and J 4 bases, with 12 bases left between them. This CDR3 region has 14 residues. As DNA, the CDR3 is TGTGCCAGCTCCAGGGTCTCCGGGGCCAACGTCCTGACTTTC. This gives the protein CASSRVSGANVLTF.

CDR3 loop: CASSQQGKETQYF. The CDR3 DNA sequence: TGTGCCAGCAGCCAACAGGGAAAAGAGACCCAGTACTTC. This chain connects TRBV11-3 to TRBJ2-5; a possible D gene is TRBD1 (6 bases). Germline V lookup: CDR1 SGHNT, CDR2 YENEEA. The V end was cut by 5 bases, the J end by 3 bases, with 10 bases between. This CDR3 contains 13 residues.

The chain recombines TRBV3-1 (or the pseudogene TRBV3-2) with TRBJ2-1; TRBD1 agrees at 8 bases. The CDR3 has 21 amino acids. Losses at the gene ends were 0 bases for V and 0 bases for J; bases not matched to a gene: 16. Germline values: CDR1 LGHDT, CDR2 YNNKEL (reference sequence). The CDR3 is CASSQDLPRGWTGSSYNEQFF. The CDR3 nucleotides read TGTGCCAGCAGCCAAGACTTGCCCCGTGGTTGGACAGGGAGCTCCTACAATGAGCAGTTCTTC.

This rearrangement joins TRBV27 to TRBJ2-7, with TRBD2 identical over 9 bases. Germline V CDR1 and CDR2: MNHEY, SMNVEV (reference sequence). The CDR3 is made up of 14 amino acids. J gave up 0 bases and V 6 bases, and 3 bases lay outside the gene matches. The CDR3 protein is CASSKRGVSYEQYF. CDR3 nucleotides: TGTGCCAGCAGCAAGCGGGGGGTCTCCTACGAGCAGTACTTC.

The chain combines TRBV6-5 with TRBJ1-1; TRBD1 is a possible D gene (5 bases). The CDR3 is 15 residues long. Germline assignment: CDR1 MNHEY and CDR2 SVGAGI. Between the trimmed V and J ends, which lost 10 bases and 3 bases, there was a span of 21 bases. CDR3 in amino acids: CATTPRGVKDTEAFF. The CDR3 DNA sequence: TGTGCCACAACCCCACGGGGGGTGAAGGACACTGAAGCTTTCTTT.

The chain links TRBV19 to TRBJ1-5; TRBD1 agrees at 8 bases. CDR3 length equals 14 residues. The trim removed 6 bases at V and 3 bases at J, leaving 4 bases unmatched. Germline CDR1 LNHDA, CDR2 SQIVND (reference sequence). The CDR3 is CASSTQGANQPQHF. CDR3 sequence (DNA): TGTGCCAGTAGCACTCAGGGGGCCAATCAGCCCCAGCATTTT.

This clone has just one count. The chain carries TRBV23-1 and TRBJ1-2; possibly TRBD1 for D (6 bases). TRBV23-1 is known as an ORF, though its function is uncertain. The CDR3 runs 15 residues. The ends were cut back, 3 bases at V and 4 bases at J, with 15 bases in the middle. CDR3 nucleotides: TGCGCCAGCAGTCACCCCGGACAGCGAACCTATGGCTACACCTTC. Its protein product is CASSHPGQRTYGYTF.

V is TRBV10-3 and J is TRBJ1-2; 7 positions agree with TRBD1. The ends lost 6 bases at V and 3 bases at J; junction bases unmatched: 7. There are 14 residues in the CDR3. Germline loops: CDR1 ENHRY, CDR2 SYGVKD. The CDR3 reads CAIRDSGTDYGYTF. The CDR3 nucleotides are TGTGCCATCAGGGACTCCGGGACAGACTATGGCTACACCTTC.

CDR3: CASSLGLAGGLDTFYEQYF. DNA of the CDR3: TGCGCCAGCAGCTTGGGACTAGCGGGGGGGCTTGACACTTTCTACGAGCAGTACTTC. The chain uses TRBV5-1 and TRBJ2-7, with 14 bases identical to TRBD2. The CDR3 is made up of 19 amino acids. Germline trimming cut 0 bases from V and 3 bases from J; bases unmatched to any gene: 11. The germline V gene encodes CDR1 SGHRS and CDR2 YFSETQ.

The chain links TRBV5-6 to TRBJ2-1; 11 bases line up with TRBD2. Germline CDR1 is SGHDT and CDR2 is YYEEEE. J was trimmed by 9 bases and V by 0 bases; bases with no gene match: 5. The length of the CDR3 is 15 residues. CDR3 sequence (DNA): TGTGCCAGCAGCTTGGGACTAGCGGGGAGGAGTGAGCAGTTCTTC. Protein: CASSLGLAGRSEQFF. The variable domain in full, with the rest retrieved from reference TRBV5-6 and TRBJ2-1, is DAGVTQSPTHLIKTRGQQVTLRCSPKSGHDTVSWYQQALGQGPQFIFQYYEEEERQRGNFPDRFSGHQFPNYSSELNVNALLLGDSALYLCASSLGLAGRSEQFFGPGTRLTVL.

CDR3 region: CASSANRQGAVNEQFF. The DNA of the CDR3 is TGTGCCAGCAGCGCAAACCGACAGGGGGCTGTCAATGAGCAGTTCTTC. The gene calls are TRBV7-7 and TRBJ2-1; the match to TRBD1 covers 10 bases. Per germline, CDR1 SSHAT and CDR2 FNYEAQ (reference sequence). This CDR3 has 16 amino acids. With 5 bases clipped from V and 6 bases from J, the junction kept 10 bases outside the gene matches. Supplemented by reference TRBV7-7 and TRBJ2-1, the full variable domain reads GAGVSQSPRYKVTKRGQDVTLRCDPISSHATLYWYQQALGQGPEFLTYFNYEAQPDKSGLPSDRFSAERPEGSISTLTIQRTEQRDSAMYRCASSANRQGAVNEQFFGPGTRLTVL.

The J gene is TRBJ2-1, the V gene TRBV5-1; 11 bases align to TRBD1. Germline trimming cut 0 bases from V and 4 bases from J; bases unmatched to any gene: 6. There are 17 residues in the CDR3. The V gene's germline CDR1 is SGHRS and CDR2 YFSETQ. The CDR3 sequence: CASSLAVGTGGYNEQFF. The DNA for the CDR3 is TGCGCCAGCAGCTTGGCCGTGGGGACAGGGGGGTACAATGAGCAGTTCTTC.